The entry that follows covers one T cell receptor (beta chain) sequence. TCRdb used MiXCR to reprocess the 5' RACE reads, holding one entry per CDR3 protein. The data contain roughly 120,000 distinct CDR3 sequences, 12% of them singletons. This CDR3 has 16 residues. J gave up 8 bases and V 4 bases, and 14 bases lay outside the gene matches. The germline V gene encodes CDR1 SGHTA and CDR2 FQGNSA. The data were taken from a study of spatial heterogeneity in lung cancer. This sample's time point: blood at routine non-recurrence follow-up after resection. Unsorted whole RNA samples from tumor, nontumor lung or frozen PBMC were sequenced.

The TCR originated in a male donor with early-stage non-small cell lung cancer. The V and J genes are TRBV7-2 and TRBJ1-2; 9 positions match TRBD1. Sequenced material: PBMCs, taken at follow-up. Written as DNA, the CDR3 is TGTGCCAGCAGCTCGGGAGGCGGGACAGGGATTAACGGCTACACCTTC. Its protein is CASSSGGGTGINGYTF.